This TCR beta chain was sequenced for a study of cytomegalovirus exposure and HLA in healthy donors. The study's findings and limits: The investigators catalogued under 200 TCR beta chains as cytomegalovirus-associated.

V was clipped by 3 bases and J by 6 bases; unmatched bases: 12. This CDR3 is 16 amino acids long. Germline CDR1 is KGHSH and CDR2 is LQKENI. Primers for the PCR totalled 60 Vbeta and 13 Jbeta. Generated by immunoSEQ multiplex PCR, the TCRdb table keeps only in-frame clones and is missing some. This table holds about 120,000 clones, approximately 80% found once. Concerning this clone itself: Its target is unknown.

Sequenced: PBMCs. The sequence derives from a woman between 35 and 50 years old in good health and CMV-seropositive. This chain uses TRBV18 with TRBJ2-7, with 9 bases aligning to TRBD2. The CDR3 bases are TGTGCCAGCTCACCGAGACTAGCGGACGGGGCCTCCGAGCAGTACTTC. Amino acid sequence: CASSPRLADGASEQYF. The whole variable domain, filled in from reference TRBV18 and TRBJ2-7, reads NAGVMQNPRHLVRRRGQEARLRCSPMKGHSHVYWYRQLPEEGLKFMVYLQKENIIDESGMPKERFSAEFPKEGPSILRIQQVVRGDSAAYFCASSPRLADGASEQYFGPGTRLTVT.